This TCR beta chain comes out of a study of blood T cells in healthy people across ages. Next came a second PCR, run for about 7 to 12 cycles, which used a sample-barcoded 5' primer along with a J-beta primer mix. Each TCR beta cDNA got a 12-nucleotide random molecular identifier. TCRdb fed the 5' RACE reads into MiXCR, producing one record per CDR3 protein. The data show 650,000 to 950,000 distinct CDR3 sequences, with about 42% seen just once and nearly 20% held by the top ten. General study findings and limits: From one million sequenced T cells, diversity estimates were lower bounds.

V was pared by 4 bases and J by 3 bases, with 15 bases of the junction left unmatched. The CDR3 covers 20 residues. Germline CDR1 and CDR2: LGHDT and YNNKEL (reference sequence). For this clonotype: What it recognizes is unknown.

This receptor was obtained from a man aged 60-69 years in good health. The sample consisted of blood. The chain is built from TRBV3-1 and TRBJ2-2, with 12 bases identical to TRBD1. The CDR3 bases are TGTGCCAGCAGCCCCACCGGGACAGGGGGCTTGGGGCGAGACACCGGGGAGCTGTTTTTT. Residues: CASSPTGTGGLGRDTGELFF.